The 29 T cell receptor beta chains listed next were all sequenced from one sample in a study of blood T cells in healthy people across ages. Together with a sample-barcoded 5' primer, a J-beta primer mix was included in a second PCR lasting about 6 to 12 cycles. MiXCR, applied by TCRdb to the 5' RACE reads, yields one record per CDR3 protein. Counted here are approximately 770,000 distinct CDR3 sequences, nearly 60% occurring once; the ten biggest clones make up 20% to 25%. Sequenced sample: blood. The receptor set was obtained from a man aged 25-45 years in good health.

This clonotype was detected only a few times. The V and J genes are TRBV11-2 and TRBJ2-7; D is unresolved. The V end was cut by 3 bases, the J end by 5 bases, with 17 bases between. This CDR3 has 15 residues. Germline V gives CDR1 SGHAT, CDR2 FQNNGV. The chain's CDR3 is CASSLTRPSIDEQYF. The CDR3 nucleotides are TGTGCCAGCAGCTTGACAAGGCCTTCGATCGACGAGCAGTACTTC.

CDR3 in amino acids: CASSVRVREGDDYNEQFF. The CDR3 bases are TGTGCCAGCAGCGTAAGGGTCCGGGAAGGGGATGACTACAATGAGCAGTTCTTC. The J gene is TRBJ2-1, the V gene TRBV9; D could derive from TRBD1 or TRBD2 (5 bases each). CDR1 and CDR2 from the germline V gene are SGDLS and YYNGEE. The CDR3 runs 18 residues. V was clipped by 1 base and J by 3 bases, with 20 bases between them.

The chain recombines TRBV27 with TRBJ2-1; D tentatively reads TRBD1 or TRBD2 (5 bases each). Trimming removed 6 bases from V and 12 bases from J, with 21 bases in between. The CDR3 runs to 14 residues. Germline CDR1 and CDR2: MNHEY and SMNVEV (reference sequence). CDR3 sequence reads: CASRQGTGYSGQFF. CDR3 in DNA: TGTGCCAGCAGGCAAGGGACGGGATACTCGGGGCAGTTCTTC.

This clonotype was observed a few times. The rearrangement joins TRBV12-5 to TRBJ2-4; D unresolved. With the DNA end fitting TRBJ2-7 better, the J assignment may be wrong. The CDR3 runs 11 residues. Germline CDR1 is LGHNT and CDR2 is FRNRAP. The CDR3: CASGFGSEQYF. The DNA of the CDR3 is TGTGCTAGTGGTTTCGGATCCGAGCAGTACTTC.

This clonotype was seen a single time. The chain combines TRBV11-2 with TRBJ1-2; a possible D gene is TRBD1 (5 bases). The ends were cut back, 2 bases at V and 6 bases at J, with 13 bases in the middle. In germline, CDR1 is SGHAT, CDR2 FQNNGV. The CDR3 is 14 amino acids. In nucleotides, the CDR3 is TGTGCCAGCAGCTTATCTTGGGACGGGAATGGCTACACCTTC. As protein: CASSLSWDGNGYTF.

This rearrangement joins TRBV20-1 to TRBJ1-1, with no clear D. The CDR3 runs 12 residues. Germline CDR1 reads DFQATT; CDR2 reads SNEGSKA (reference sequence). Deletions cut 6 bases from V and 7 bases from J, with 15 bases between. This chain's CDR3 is CSAPSLTGEAFF. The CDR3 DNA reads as TGCAGTGCGCCCTCTCTCACCGGTGAAGCTTTCTTT.

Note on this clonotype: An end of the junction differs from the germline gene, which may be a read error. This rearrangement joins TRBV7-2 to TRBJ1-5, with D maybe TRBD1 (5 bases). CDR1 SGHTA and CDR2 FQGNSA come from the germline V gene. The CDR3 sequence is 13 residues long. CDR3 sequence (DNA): TGTGCCCGCAGCCGGGACCACAATCAGCCCCAGCATTTT. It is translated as CARSRDHNQPQHF.

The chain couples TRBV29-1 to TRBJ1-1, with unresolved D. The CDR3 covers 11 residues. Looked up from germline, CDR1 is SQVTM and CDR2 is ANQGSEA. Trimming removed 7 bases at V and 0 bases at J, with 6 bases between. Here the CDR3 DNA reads TGCAGCGCATTTATGAACACTGAAGCTTTCTTT. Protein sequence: CSAFMNTEAFF.

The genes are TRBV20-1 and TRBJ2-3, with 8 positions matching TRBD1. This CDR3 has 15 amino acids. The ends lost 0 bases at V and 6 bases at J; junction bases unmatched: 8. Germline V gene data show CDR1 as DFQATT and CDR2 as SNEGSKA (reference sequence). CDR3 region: CSARDGQGVGDTQYF. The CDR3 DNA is TGCAGTGCTAGAGATGGACAGGGTGTTGGTGATACGCAGTATTTT.

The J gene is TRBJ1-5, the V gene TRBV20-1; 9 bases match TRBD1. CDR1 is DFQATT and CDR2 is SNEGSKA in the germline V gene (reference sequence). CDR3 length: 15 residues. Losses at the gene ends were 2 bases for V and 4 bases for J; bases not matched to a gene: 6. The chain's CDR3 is CSARRGGQGNQPQHF. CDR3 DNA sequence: TGCAGTGCTAGAAGGGGGGGACAGGGAAATCAGCCCCAGCATTTT.

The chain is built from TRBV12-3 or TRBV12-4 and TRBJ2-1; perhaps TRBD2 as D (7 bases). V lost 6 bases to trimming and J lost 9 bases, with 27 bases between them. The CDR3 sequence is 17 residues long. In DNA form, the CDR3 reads TGTGCCAGCAGCCGCCGAAGTGGGGGGGGCACCTGGTTTGAGCAGTTCTTC. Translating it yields CASSRRSGGGTWFEQFF.

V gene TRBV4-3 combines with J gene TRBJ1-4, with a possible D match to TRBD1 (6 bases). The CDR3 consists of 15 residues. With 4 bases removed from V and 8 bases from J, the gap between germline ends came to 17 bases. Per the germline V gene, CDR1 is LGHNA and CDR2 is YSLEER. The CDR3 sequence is CASSRHGDKMEKLFF. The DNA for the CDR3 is TGCGCCAGCAGCCGACATGGGGACAAGATGGAAAAACTGTTTTTT.

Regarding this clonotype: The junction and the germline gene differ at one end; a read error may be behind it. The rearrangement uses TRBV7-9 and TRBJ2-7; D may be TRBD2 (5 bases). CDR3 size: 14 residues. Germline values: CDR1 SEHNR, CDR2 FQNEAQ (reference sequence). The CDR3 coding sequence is TGTGCCAGCGGAGGACGGAGAAGCTCCGACGAGCAGTACTTC. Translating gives CASGGRRSSDEQYF.

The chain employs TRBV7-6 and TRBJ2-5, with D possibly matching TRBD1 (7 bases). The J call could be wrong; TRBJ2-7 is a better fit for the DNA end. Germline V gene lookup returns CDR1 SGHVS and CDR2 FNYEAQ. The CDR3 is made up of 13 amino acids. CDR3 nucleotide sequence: TGTGCCAGCAGCTCAAGCAGGGGGGACGAGCAGTACTTC. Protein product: CASSSSRGDEQYF.

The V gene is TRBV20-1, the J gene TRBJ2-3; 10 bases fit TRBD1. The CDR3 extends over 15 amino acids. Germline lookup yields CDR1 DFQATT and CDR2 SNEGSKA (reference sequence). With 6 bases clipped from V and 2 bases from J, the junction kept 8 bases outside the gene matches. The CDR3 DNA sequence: TGCAGTGCGAAGTCCGGGACAGGGGTCACAGATACGCAGTATTTT. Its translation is CSAKSGTGVTDTQYF.

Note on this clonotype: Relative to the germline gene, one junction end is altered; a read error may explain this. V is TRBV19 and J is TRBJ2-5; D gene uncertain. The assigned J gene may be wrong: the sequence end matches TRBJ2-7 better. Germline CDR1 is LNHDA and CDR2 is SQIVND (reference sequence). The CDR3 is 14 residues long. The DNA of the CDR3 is TGCGCCAGTAGTATTGGATGGAGAACCTACGAGCAGTACTTC. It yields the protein CASSIGWRTYEQYF.

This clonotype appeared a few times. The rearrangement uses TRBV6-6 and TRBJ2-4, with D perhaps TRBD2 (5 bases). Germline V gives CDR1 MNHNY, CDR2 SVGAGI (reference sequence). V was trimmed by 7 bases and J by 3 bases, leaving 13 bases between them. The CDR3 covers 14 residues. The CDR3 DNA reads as TGTGCCAGCATGGGGAGTTTCGGCAAAAACATTCAGTACTTC. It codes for CASMGSFGKNIQYF.

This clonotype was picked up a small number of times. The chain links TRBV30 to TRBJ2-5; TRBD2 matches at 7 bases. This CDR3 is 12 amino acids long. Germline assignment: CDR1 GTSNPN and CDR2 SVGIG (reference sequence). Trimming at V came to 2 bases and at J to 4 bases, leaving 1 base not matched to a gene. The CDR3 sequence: CAWSPSGETQYF. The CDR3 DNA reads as TGTGCCTGGAGTCCTAGCGGAGAGACCCAGTACTTC.

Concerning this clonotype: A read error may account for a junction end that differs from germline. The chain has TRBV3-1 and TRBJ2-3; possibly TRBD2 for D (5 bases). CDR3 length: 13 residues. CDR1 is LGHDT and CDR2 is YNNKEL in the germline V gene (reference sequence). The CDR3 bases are TGCGCCAGCAGCCCAACGGACTGGGGTACGCAGTATTTT. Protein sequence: CASSPTDWGTQYF.

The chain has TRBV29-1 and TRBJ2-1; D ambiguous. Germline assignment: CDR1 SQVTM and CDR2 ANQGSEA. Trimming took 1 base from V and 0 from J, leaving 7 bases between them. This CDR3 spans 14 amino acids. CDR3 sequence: CSVEGPSSYNEQFF. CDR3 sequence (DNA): TGCAGCGTTGAAGGTCCTAGCTCCTACAATGAGCAGTTCTTC.

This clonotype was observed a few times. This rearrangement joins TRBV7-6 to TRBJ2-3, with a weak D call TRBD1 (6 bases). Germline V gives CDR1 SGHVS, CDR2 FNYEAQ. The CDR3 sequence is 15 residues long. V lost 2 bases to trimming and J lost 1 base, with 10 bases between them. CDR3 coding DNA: TGTGCCAGCAGCTTATCAGGGGCCCGCACAGATACGCAGTATTTT. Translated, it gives CASSLSGARTDTQYF.

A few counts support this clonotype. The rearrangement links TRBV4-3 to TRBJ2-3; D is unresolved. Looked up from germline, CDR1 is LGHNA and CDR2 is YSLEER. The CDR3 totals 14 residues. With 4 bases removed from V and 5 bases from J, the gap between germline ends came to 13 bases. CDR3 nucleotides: TGCGCCAGCAGCCGACGAGTAAAGGGAGATACGCAGTATTTT. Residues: CASSRRVKGDTQYF.

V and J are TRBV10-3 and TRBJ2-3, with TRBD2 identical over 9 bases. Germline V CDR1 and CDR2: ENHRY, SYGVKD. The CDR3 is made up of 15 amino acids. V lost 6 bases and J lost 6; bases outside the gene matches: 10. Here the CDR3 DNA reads TGTGCCATCAGGTCGACTAGCGGTCCGGGGGATACGCAGTATTTT. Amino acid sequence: CAIRSTSGPGDTQYF.

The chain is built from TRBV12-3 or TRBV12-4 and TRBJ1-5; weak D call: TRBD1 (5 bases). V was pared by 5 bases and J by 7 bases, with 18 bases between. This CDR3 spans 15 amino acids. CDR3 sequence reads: CASSTAGGTGQPQHF. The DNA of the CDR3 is TGTGCCAGCAGTACGGCCGGGGGTACCGGACAGCCCCAGCATTTT.

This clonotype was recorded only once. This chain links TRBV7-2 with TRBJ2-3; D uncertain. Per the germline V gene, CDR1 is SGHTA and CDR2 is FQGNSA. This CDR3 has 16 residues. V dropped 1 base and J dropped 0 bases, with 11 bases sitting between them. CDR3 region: CASSLEADKSTDTQYF. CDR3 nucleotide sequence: TGTGCCAGCAGCTTAGAAGCAGACAAAAGCACAGATACGCAGTATTTT. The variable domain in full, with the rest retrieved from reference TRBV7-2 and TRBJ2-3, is GAGVSQSPSNKVTEKGKDVELRCDPISGHTALYWYRQSLGQGLEFLIYFQGNSAPDKSGLPSDRFSAERTGGSVSTLTIQRTQQEDSAVYLCASSLEADKSTDTQYFGPGTRLTVL.

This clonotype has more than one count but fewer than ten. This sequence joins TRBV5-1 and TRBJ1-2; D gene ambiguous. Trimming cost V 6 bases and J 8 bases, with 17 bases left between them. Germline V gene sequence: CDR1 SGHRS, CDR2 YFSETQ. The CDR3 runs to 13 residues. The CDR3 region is CASTLERGHGYTF. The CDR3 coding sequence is TGCGCCAGCACACTCGAGAGAGGGCACGGCTACACCTTC. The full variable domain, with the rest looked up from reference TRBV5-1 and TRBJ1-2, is KAGVTQTPRYLIKTRGQQVTLSCSPISGHRSVSWYQQTPGQGLQFLFEYFSETQRNKGNFPGRFSGRQFSNSRSEMNVSTLELGDSALYLCASTLERGHGYTFGSGTRLTVV.

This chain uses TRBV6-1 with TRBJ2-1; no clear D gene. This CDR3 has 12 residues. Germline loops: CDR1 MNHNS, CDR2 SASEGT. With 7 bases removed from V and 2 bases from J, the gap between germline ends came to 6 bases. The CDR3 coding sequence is TGTGCCAGCATGGTCACCTACAATGAGCAGTTCTTC. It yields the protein CASMVTYNEQFF.

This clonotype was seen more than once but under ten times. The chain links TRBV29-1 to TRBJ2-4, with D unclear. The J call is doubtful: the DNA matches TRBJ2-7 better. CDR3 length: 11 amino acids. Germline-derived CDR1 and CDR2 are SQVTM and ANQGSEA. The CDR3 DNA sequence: TGCAGCGTTGATCACAAGTACGAGCAGTACTTC. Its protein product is CSVDHKYEQYF.

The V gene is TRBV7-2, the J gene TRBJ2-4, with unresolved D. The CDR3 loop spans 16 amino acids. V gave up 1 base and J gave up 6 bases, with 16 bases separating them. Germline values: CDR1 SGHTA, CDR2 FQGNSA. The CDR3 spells CASSLVGSGMGNIQYF. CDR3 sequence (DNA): TGTGCCAGCAGCTTAGTCGGATCGGGTATGGGAAACATTCAGTACTTC.